Each of the 19 T cell receptor beta chains below was sequenced from the same sample in a study of T cells in Graves' hyperthyroidism and ophthalmopathy. It was RNA transcripts that yielded the amplified TCR beta CDR3 regions. Carried out on the TCR CDR3, a first-round RT-PCR used the HTBI primer set. Each CDR3 protein is one row after TCRdb ran MiXCR on the multiplex PCR reads. This table holds some 580,000 distinct CDR3 sequences, around 15% found once. Sequencing input: blood. The receptors were gathered from a woman in her thirties or forties with Graves' ophthalmopathy.

Details on this clonotype: This may come from a read error, since a much larger clone is one base off. The CDR3 spells CASSSGTGLGYTF. The CDR3 region has the DNA TGTGCCAGCAGCTCCGGGACAGGGCTTGGCTACACCTTC. The gene calls are TRBV7-2 and TRBJ1-2, with 9 bases aligning to TRBD1. The CDR3 covers 13 residues. Germline trimming cut 4 bases from V and 7 bases from J; bases unmatched to any gene: 4. Germline lookup yields CDR1 SGHTA and CDR2 FQGNSA.

This clonotype has a handful of counts. The chain recombines TRBV20-1 with TRBJ2-1; perhaps TRBD2 as D (6 bases). Germline CDR1 DFQATT, CDR2 SNEGSKA (reference sequence). There are 15 residues in the CDR3. Trimming pared 5 bases from V and 6 bases from J, leaving 20 bases between. This CDR3 reads CSAPSLAMGPNEQFF. The CDR3 DNA is TGCAGTGCTCCCTCCCTAGCGATGGGGCCCAATGAGCAGTTCTTC.

The chain uses TRBV15 and TRBJ1-2; possible D gene TRBD1, 5 bases. V was cut by 8 bases and J by 2 bases, with 12 bases left in between. Germline values: CDR1 LNHNV, CDR2 YYDKDF (reference sequence). This CDR3 has 13 amino acids. The CDR3 spells CATSDSFNYGYTF. In DNA form, the CDR3 reads TGTGCCACCTCTGACAGTTTCAACTATGGCTACACCTTC.

This clonotype was recorded at least ten times. This sequence joins TRBV28 and TRBJ2-7; TRBD2 matches at 14 bases. Germline lookup yields CDR1 MDHEN and CDR2 SYDVKM. The CDR3 spans 18 residues. Trimming cost V 4 bases and J 2 bases; bases outside gene matches: 10. In nucleotides, the CDR3 is TGTGCCAGCAGTTCCCGTTTGGGGACTAGCGGGAGCCCCTACGAGCAGTACTTC. This encodes CASSSRLGTSGSPYEQYF.

The chain carries TRBV12-3 or TRBV12-4 and TRBJ1-1; D unresolved. Trimming removed 2 bases at V and 1 base at J, with 11 bases between. The CDR3 is 15 amino acids. CDR3 sequence reads: CASSLNQEGNTEAFF. The DNA for the CDR3 is TGTGCCAGCAGTTTAAACCAGGAAGGGAACACTGAAGCTTTCTTT.

The chain links TRBV20-1 to TRBJ2-5; no firm D call. The CDR3 is made up of 12 amino acids. The germline V gene has CDR1 DFQATT and CDR2 SNEGSKA (reference sequence). V lost 3 bases to trimming and J lost 4 bases, with 9 bases between them. CDR3 loop: CSARIDIETQYF. The CDR3 DNA reads as TGCAGTGCTAGGATAGACATAGAGACCCAGTACTTC.

CDR3 amino acids: CATQGYGETQYF. CDR3 in DNA: TGTGCCACCCAGGGTTATGGGGAGACCCAGTACTTC. The rearrangement links TRBV28 to TRBJ2-5; D is perhaps TRBD1 (5 bases). The germline gives CDR1 MDHEN, CDR2 SYDVKM. This CDR3 contains 12 residues. Deletions cut 10 bases from V and 5 bases from J, with 14 bases between.

This clonotype has ten or more counts. The chain couples TRBV7-9 to TRBJ2-7; the D gene could be TRBD1 or TRBD2 (6 bases each). This CDR3 contains 16 residues. V was clipped by 5 bases and J by 4 bases, with 21 bases between them. Germline V lookup: CDR1 SEHNR, CDR2 FQNEAQ (reference sequence). CDR3 nucleotides: TGTGCCAGCAGCCAGCAGGGGCTAGGGGAGGAATACGAGCAGTACTTC. Amino acid sequence: CASSQQGLGEEYEQYF.

In its sample, this clonotype was seen once. The genes are TRBV28 and TRBJ1-4, with D possibly being TRBD1 (5 bases). Germline CDR1 reads MDHEN; CDR2 reads SYDVKM. The CDR3 loop spans 17 amino acids. Trimming shortened V by 3 bases and J by 0 bases, and 14 bases separated the two germline ends. Here the CDR3 reads CASSFGAISPTNEKLFF. CDR3 DNA sequence: TGTGCCAGCAGTTTTGGGGCTATCTCTCCAACTAATGAAAAACTGTTTTTT.

This clonotype was found many times. This rearrangement joins TRBV6-1 to TRBJ2-5; TRBD2 aligns across 7 bases. V trimming: 4 bases; J trimming: 2 bases; junction bases outside the gene matches: 4. Germline CDR1 and CDR2: MNHNS and SASEGT. The CDR3 extends over 14 amino acids. CDR3 in DNA: TGTGCCAGCAGTGCGGGACTACCACAAGAGACCCAGTACTTC. Translated, it gives CASSAGLPQETQYF.

The chain has TRBV6-2 or TRBV6-3 and TRBJ2-7; 9 nucleotides line up with TRBD1. The CDR3 consists of 15 residues. CDR1 is MNHEY, CDR2 SVGEGT, per germline. Unmatched junction bases numbered 10, after V lost 6 bases and J lost 4 bases. Here the CDR3 reads CASSDGGTGMYEQYF. The CDR3 nucleotides read TGTGCCAGCAGCGACGGTGGGACAGGGATGTACGAGCAGTACTTC.

This clonotype showed up just a few times. The chain couples TRBV3-1 to TRBJ1-2; 10 bases are shared with TRBD1. V lost 0 bases, J lost 7 bases, and 8 bases stayed unmatched. Germline CDR1 is LGHDT and CDR2 is YNNKEL (reference sequence). The CDR3 is made up of 16 amino acids. The CDR3 loop is CASSQEVTGQGLGYTF. The DNA of the CDR3 is TGTGCCAGCAGCCAAGAGGTCACGGGACAGGGGCTTGGCTACACCTTC.

This clonotype was detected many times. The genes are TRBV2 and TRBJ2-3; 8 bases agree with TRBD1. The CDR3 spans 13 residues. V gave up 8 bases and J gave up 2 bases; unmatched junction bases: 3. Germline V gene lookup returns CDR1 SNHLY and CDR2 FYNNEI. In nucleotides, the CDR3 is TGTGCCAGCCGGGACAGGTACACAGATACGCAGTATTTT. Its protein is CASRDRYTDTQYF.

The sample holds many counts of this clonotype. This chain links TRBV11-2 with TRBJ2-2, with 10 bases lining up with TRBD2. CDR3 length: 20 residues. V dropped 4 bases and J dropped 0; count of bases not matched to a gene: 14. Germline V lookup: CDR1 SGHAT, CDR2 FQNNGV. The CDR3 loop reads CASSSPLLASGGANTGELFF. DNA of the CDR3: TGTGCCAGCAGCTCCCCCCTTTTGGCTAGCGGGGGTGCGAACACCGGGGAGCTGTTTTTT.

The chain couples TRBV29-1 to TRBJ2-5; 10 bases are a match to TRBD1. Germline V gives CDR1 SQVTM, CDR2 ANQGSEA. The CDR3 spans 12 residues. Trimming cost V 7 bases and J 3 bases; bases outside gene matches: 2. In DNA, the CDR3 is TGCAGCGCCGGGACAGGGGAAGAGACCCAGTACTTC. It specifies CSAGTGEETQYF.

In its sample, this clonotype was seen a few times. The V gene is TRBV24-1, the J gene TRBJ2-1, with D maybe TRBD2 (5 bases). The CDR3 consists of 14 residues. The germline V gene has CDR1 KGHDR and CDR2 SFDVKD. V was trimmed by 9 bases and J by 4 bases, leaving 15 bases between them. Here the CDR3 reads CATSTGKNYNEQFF. The CDR3 nucleotides are TGTGCCACCTCAACGGGAAAAAATTACAATGAGCAGTTCTTC.

This clonotype was recorded many times. The rearrangement links TRBV11-2 to TRBJ2-2; D might be TRBD1 (6 bases). The CDR3 totals 14 residues. V was pared by 4 bases and J by 5 bases, with 11 bases between. The germline V gene has CDR1 SGHAT and CDR2 FQNNGV. The CDR3 sequence is CASSSTQGTGELFF. Written as DNA, the CDR3 is TGTGCCAGCAGCTCTACTCAGGGGACCGGGGAGCTGTTTTTT.

Only a few counts were recorded for this clonotype. The genes are TRBV2 and TRBJ1-5; unclear D gene. Germline V gives CDR1 SNHLY, CDR2 FYNNEI. The V end lost 7 bases, the J end lost 2 bases, and 12 bases lay between the germline ends. CDR3 size: 14 residues. The CDR3 DNA reads as TGTGCCAGCACACTTGGAACCGGCAATCAGCCCCAGCATTTT. This encodes CASTLGTGNQPQHF.

The gene calls are TRBV10-3 and TRBJ2-2; D perhaps matches TRBD1 (6 bases). The CDR3 loop spans 16 amino acids. V was shortened by 2 bases and J by 4 bases, with 14 bases between the two germline ends. Germline values: CDR1 ENHRY, CDR2 SYGVKD. The CDR3 nucleotides are TGTGCCATCAGTGAGAAGAACAGGGTCGGCACCGGGGAGCTGTTTTTT. Protein product: CAISEKNRVGTGELFF.